Below, one T cell receptor (beta chain) is given with its context. This clone was seen just once. Its binding antigen is unknown. No base qualities exist here, and no much larger clone lies one base off it. The CDR1 and CDR2 encoded by the germline V gene (reference sequence) are LNHDA and SQIVND. The CDR3 has 15 amino acids, counting the end cysteine and phenylalanine. Of the read, only the CDR3 DNA is kept; its 45 bases are in frame from base 1. The V end loses 5 bases and the J end loses 3 bases, and a stretch of 13 bases separates them. Pancreatic ductal adenocarcinoma patients who had undergone surgery without neoadjuvant therapy were selected. Immediately after surgery, resected tumor tissue was placed into ice-cold media, and part of the tissue was flash frozen for DNA and RNA. The DNeasy Blood and Tissue Kit, with Proteinase K and RNase treatment, was used to extract genomic DNA from about 7 PBMC specimens and fewer than ten flash-frozen tumor specimens.

TCR beta CDR3 regions were amplified from genomic DNA using the immunoSEQ hsTCRB kit. An Illumina HiSeq system was used to carry out high-throughput TRB CDR3 sequencing. In the paper's pipeline: The immunoSEQ software was used to analyze the sequencing reads, and any nonproductive sequences containing premature stops or frame-shifts were left out. Clonality of the repertoire was calculated as one minus Shannon entropy normalized by log2 of the number of unique productive sequences. In TCRdb, the immuneACCESS table is reduced to in-frame sequences with V and J assigned. These tables do not hold every clone; where another copy was compared, an unresolved V gene accounts for under half, and the others remain unexplained. From that table come the V and J calls and clone size; the DNA was used to work out D and trimming. The sample profile shows thousands of clones; approximately 65% of them were found once. The top ten constitute approximately 8.3% of the sample.

The sample originates from a study of T cells in pancreatic ductal adenocarcinoma (dated by TCRdb to the late 2010s). Context from the whole study: Seeking insight into the adaptive T-cell response that arises naturally, the researchers examined how many CD8+ T cells infiltrated tumors of resected pancreatic ductal adenocarcinoma, where they sat, and what features they had, alongside the same properties of suppressive cells.

The paper as a whole reports these results and caveats: T-cell clonality did not differ significantly between tumor and blood, with mean clonality approximately 0.11 in tumors and just over 0.07 in blood. Because most pancreatic cancer patients present with inoperable disease, the resected cohort was biased toward the minority with early-stage disease. Tumor versus blood clonality comparisons may be biased because tumors are enriched in CD45RO+ effector rather than naive T cells, biasing toward lower diversity. More total productive templates and around 8.1-fold more unique clonotypes were found in blood samples than in tumor samples.

Sequenced sample: pancreatic tumor tissue. The sequence came from a human donor with pancreatic ductal adenocarcinoma. The chain joins TRBV19 to TRBJ1-4, and the D gene may be TRBD1, 6 bases matching. The CDR3 protein sequence reads: CASSDRPRANEKLFF. The DNA reads as follows: TGTGCCAGTAGTGACAGGCCCAGAGCTAATGAAAAACTGTTTTTT. When the CDR3 is completed using the reference TRBV19 and TRBJ1-4 genes on either side, the full variable domain is DGGITQSPKYLFRKEGQNVTLSCEQNLNHDAMYWYRQDPGQGLRLIYYSQIVNDFQKGDIAEGYSVSREKKESFPLTVTSAQKNPTAFYLCASSDRPRANEKLFFGSGTQLSVL.